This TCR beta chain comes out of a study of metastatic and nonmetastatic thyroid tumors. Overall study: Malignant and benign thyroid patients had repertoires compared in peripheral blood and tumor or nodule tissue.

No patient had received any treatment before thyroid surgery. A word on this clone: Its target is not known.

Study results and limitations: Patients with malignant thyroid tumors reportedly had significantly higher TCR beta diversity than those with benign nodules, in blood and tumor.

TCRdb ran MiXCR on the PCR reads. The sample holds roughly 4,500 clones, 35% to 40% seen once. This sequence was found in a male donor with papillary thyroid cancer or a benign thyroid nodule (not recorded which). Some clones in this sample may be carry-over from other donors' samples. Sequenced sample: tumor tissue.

The chain's CDR3 is CSAGGNYGYTF. Written as DNA, the CDR3 is TGCAGTGCAGGGGGGAACTATGGCTACACCTTC. V and J are TRBV20-1 and TRBJ1-2, with D maybe TRBD1 (6 bases). The CDR3 is 11 residues long. Trimming took 6 bases from V and 2 from J, leaving 7 bases between them. Germline V gene data show CDR1 as DFQATT and CDR2 as SNEGSKA (reference sequence).